The clone carrying this T cell receptor (beta chain) is large by share. CDR1 and CDR2 from the germline V gene are SGHRS and YFSETQ. This CDR3 is 15 amino acids long. Trimming stripped 1 base from V and 0 bases from J, with 8 bases between. Methods used by the authors: From reference gene primer amplification, estimates of nucleated cell counts were derived. Assay: immunoSEQ multiplex PCR; the TCRdb copy retains only in-frame clones and omits some. V and J calls and clone size are given by that table; D and trimming were obtained from the DNA. The sample consists of about 14,000 clones, about 73% of them appearing once. The data originate from a study of blood T cell repertoires in COVID-19. Looking at the study overall: Sources were T cells, B-cell-depleted T cells, or PBMCs; the material itself was cDNA or gDNA.

The chain carries TRBV5-1 and TRBJ1-3; D remains unclear. The sample was peripheral blood. This TCR came from a boy aged 2 to 9 with active or convalescent COVID-19. This CDR3 reads CASSLSVSSGNTIYF. CDR3 nucleotide sequence: TGCGCCAGCAGCTTGAGTGTGAGCTCTGGAAACACCATATATTTT.